The 32 T cell receptor beta chains below were found in one sample sequenced in a study of T-cell reconstitution after alpha-beta-depleted transplantation in children. Preparation of the TCRbeta library used unique molecular identifiers. In TCRdb, the PCR reads were re-called with MiXCR into one record per CDR3 protein. The sample contains about 980,000 distinct CDR3 sequences, around 30% of which appear only once. The sample consisted of PBMCs, mostly from graft donor cells, taken 360 days after TCRalphabeta/CD19-depleted stem cell transplant. These receptors all stem from a boy under two years old who had a stem cell transplant for SCID, so the T cells may come from the graft donor.

The chain is built from TRBV12-3 or TRBV12-4 and TRBJ2-7; no reliable D call. Trimming removed 6 bases from V and 7 bases from J, with 13 bases in between. CDR3 length: 12 residues. As DNA, the CDR3 is TGTGCCAGCAGCGTAGTGCCTTTAGAGCAGTACTTC. It yields the protein CASSVVPLEQYF.

The CDR3 DNA reads TGTGCCAGCAGCCAAGATCCCCCCTTCGCCGGCTCTAACACAGATACGCAGTATTTT. It yields the protein CASSQDPPFAGSNTDTQYF. The rearrangement links TRBV4-2 to TRBJ2-3; D is unclear. Trimming took off 0 bases at V and 2 bases at J, with 21 bases between the two ends. Germline V CDR1 and CDR2: LGHNA, YNFKEQ. CDR3 length: 19 amino acids.

A few counts support this clonotype. The genes are TRBV29-1 and TRBJ2-3; 9 positions match TRBD2. J lost 6 bases, V lost 8 bases, and 15 bases had no gene match. Germline loops: CDR1 SQVTM, CDR2 ANQGSEA. CDR3 length: 15 amino acids. DNA of the CDR3: TGCAGCATCGAAGGTGTTAGCGGGGGAAGGGATACGCAGTATTTT. This gives the protein CSIEGVSGGRDTQYF.

The rearrangement joins TRBV12-3 or TRBV12-4 to TRBJ1-1; tentative D call: TRBD1 (5 bases). Trimming took off 3 bases at V and 4 bases at J, with 12 bases between the two ends. The CDR3 spans 14 residues. CDR3 nucleotide sequence: TGTGCCAGCAGTTTGAAGGGGCAGTTCACTGAAGCTTTCTTT. This gives the protein CASSLKGQFTEAFF.

The rearrangement uses TRBV7-6 and TRBJ2-3; TRBD1 matches 11 bases. Germline V lookup: CDR1 SGHVS, CDR2 FNYEAQ. This CDR3 is 14 amino acids long. V lost 5 bases and J lost 4; bases outside the gene matches: 2. As DNA, the CDR3 is TGTGCCAGCAGCGGACAGGGGGCGTCAGATACGCAGTATTTT. Translating it yields CASSGQGASDTQYF.

This chain uses TRBV10-3 with TRBJ2-1; D gene ambiguous. Looked up from germline, CDR1 is ENHRY and CDR2 is SYGVKD. V dropped 3 bases and J dropped 3 bases, with 6 bases sitting between them. The CDR3 contains 13 residues. The CDR3 loop is CAISDPIYNEQFF. Written as DNA, the CDR3 is TGTGCCATCAGTGACCCGATCTACAATGAGCAGTTCTTC.

This clonotype was seen a handful of times. This rearrangement joins TRBV5-1 to TRBJ1-6, with a tentative D call TRBD1 (5 bases). This CDR3 contains 14 residues. V was shortened by 0 bases and J by 8 bases, with 9 bases between the two germline ends. Per the germline V gene, CDR1 is SGHRS and CDR2 is YFSETQ. The CDR3 DNA is TGCGCCAGCAGCTTGGTGGGGGTCGATTCACCCCTCCACTTT. Translated: CASSLVGVDSPLHF.

This clonotype has just a few counts. The chain carries TRBV28 and TRBJ2-3; the D call may be TRBD1 or TRBD2 (5 bases each). Trimming shortened V by 3 bases and J by 4 bases, and 14 bases separated the two germline ends. The CDR3 covers 15 residues. CDR1 and CDR2 from the germline V gene are MDHEN and SYDVKM. For the CDR3, the DNA is TGTGCCAGCAGTTTTGGGCGGATGGGACCAGATACGCAGTATTTT. It yields the protein CASSFGRMGPDTQYF.

As to this clonotype: Compared with germline, one end of the junction differs, possibly owing to a read error. The chain has TRBV5-1 and TRBJ2-7; D is uncertain. CDR3 length: 13 residues. Germline-derived CDR1 and CDR2 are SGHRS and YFSETQ. CDR3 protein: CASSLASLYKQYF. The CDR3 DNA sequence: TGCGCCAGCAGCTTGGCCTCCCTCTACAAGCAGTACTTC.

This clonotype was seen once. In DNA form, the CDR3 reads TGTGCCAGTACGAGGTACAATCAGCCCCAGCATTTT. Protein sequence: CASTRYNQPQHF. V usage is TRBV6-2 or TRBV6-3 and J usage is TRBJ1-5, with D unresolved. CDR1 MNHEY and CDR2 SVGEGT come from the germline V gene. The CDR3 is 12 residues long. Trimming removed 9 bases at V and 3 bases at J, with 9 bases between.

The chain combines TRBV6-1 with TRBJ2-1; D ambiguous. CDR3 length: 14 amino acids. CDR1 is MNHNS and CDR2 is SASEGT in the germline V gene. Deletions cut 6 bases from V and 8 bases from J, with 17 bases between. In nucleotides, the CDR3 is TGTGCCAGCAGCCAGGTCGGCCCGCTTCATGAGCAGTTCTTC. Amino acid sequence: CASSQVGPLHEQFF.

V is TRBV12-3 or TRBV12-4 and J is TRBJ2-3; D call uncertain. The CDR3 loop spans 16 amino acids. The V gene lost 6 bases and the J gene lost 0 bases, with 16 bases spanning the gap. This CDR3 reads CASSRTSFPSTDTQYF. CDR3 sequence (DNA): TGTGCCAGCAGCCGTACAAGTTTTCCTAGCACAGATACGCAGTATTTT.

This chain uses TRBV24-1 with TRBJ2-1, with TRBD2 identical over 7 bases. With 5 bases clipped from V and 7 bases from J, the junction kept 4 bases outside the gene matches. The germline V gene has CDR1 KGHDR and CDR2 SFDVKD. The CDR3 has 13 amino acids. The DNA for the CDR3 is TGTGCCACCAGTGTCGCGGGGGAGAATGAGCAGTTCTTC. Amino acid sequence: CATSVAGENEQFF.

This clonotype was detected only a few times. The chain employs TRBV14 and TRBJ1-2; 10 bases agree with TRBD1. Trimming removed 5 bases from V and 5 bases from J; junction bases left unmatched: 5. Germline V gives CDR1 SGHDN, CDR2 FVKESK. The CDR3 contains 14 residues. CDR3 DNA: TGTGCCAGCAGCGAGGGGACAGGGGAGTATGGCTACACCTTC. Its protein is CASSEGTGEYGYTF.

The gene calls are TRBV4-2 and TRBJ2-5; D may be TRBD2 (5 bases). V dropped 3 bases and J dropped 5 bases, with 13 bases sitting between them. This CDR3 region has 14 residues. Germline CDR1 LGHNA, CDR2 YNFKEQ. The CDR3 reads CASSQDLVWETQYF. CDR3 in DNA: TGTGCCAGCAGCCAGGACTTGGTATGGGAGACCCAGTACTTC.

The CDR3: CASSQDWNTQYF. DNA for the CDR3: TGTGCCAGCAGCCAAGATTGGAATACGCAGTATTTT. V usage is TRBV4-2 and J usage is TRBJ2-3; no clear D. Per the germline V gene, CDR1 is LGHNA and CDR2 is YNFKEQ. The CDR3 totals 12 residues. V was pared by 0 bases and J by 7 bases, with 5 bases between.

This clonotype was found a few times. This sequence joins TRBV6-5 and TRBJ2-5, with unresolved D. Trimming removed 0 bases at V and 5 bases at J, with 13 bases between. Germline loops: CDR1 MNHEY, CDR2 SVGAGI. This CDR3 spans 15 amino acids. The CDR3 DNA sequence: TGTGCCAGCAGTTACTCGACCCCCCAGGAGGAGACCCAGTACTTC. It translates to CASSYSTPQEETQYF.

This clonotype was observed a few times. This chain links TRBV29-1 with TRBJ2-7; possible D gene TRBD1, 5 bases. V dropped 5 bases and J dropped 2 bases, with 10 bases sitting between them. From germline, CDR1 is SQVTM and CDR2 ANQGSEA. The CDR3 runs to 12 residues. The CDR3 bases are TGCAGCGTTAGACAGACTCCCTACGAGCAGTACTTC. Translated, it gives CSVRQTPYEQYF.

This clonotype was detected a few times. The CDR3 is CASSFRLAGGNDEQFF. Written as DNA, the CDR3 is TGTGCCAGCAGCTTCCGACTAGCGGGGGGGAACGATGAGCAGTTCTTC. The chain couples TRBV7-8 to TRBJ2-1; 14 bases are shared with TRBD2. V gave up 3 bases and J gave up 8 bases; unmatched junction bases: 6. The CDR3 is 16 residues long. The germline gives CDR1 SGHVS, CDR2 FQNEAQ.

This clonotype has more than one count but fewer than ten. The J gene is TRBJ2-2, the V gene TRBV5-5; D is undetermined. The V gene's germline CDR1 is SGHKS and CDR2 YYEKEE (reference sequence). Trimming left V 1 base short and J 2 bases short, with 9 bases between. The CDR3 has 15 residues. CDR3 DNA: TGTGCCAGCAGCTTGAGCAGAGCTAACACCGGGGAGCTGTTTTTT. Protein sequence: CASSLSRANTGELFF.

The J gene is TRBJ1-1, the V gene TRBV5-1; 9 bases line up with TRBD1. This CDR3 spans 15 amino acids. Germline-derived CDR1 and CDR2 are SGHRS and YFSETQ. V lost 5 bases, J lost 11 bases, and 16 bases stayed unmatched. The CDR3 nucleotides read TGCGCCAGCAGTCCAAACCGGGACAGGGCGCTGAGTGCTTTCTTT. Amino acids: CASSPNRDRALSAFF.

The chain recombines TRBV7-6 with TRBJ1-2, with a weak D call TRBD1 (6 bases). The ends were cut back, 5 bases at V and 6 bases at J, with 16 bases in the middle. Germline values: CDR1 SGHVS, CDR2 FNYEAQ. This CDR3 contains 14 residues. Written as DNA, the CDR3 is TGTGCCAGCAGCCCGGTGTACAGGGTGGATGGCTACACCTTC. It is translated as CASSPVYRVDGYTF.

The chain recombines TRBV29-1 with TRBJ2-1; a possible D gene is TRBD1 (6 bases). V was cut by 6 bases and J by 2 bases, with 17 bases left in between. The CDR3 totals 15 residues. The germline CDR1 and CDR2 sequences are SQVTM and ANQGSEA. The CDR3 protein is CSVAEQGNAYNEQFF. The CDR3 nucleotides are TGCAGCGTGGCCGAACAGGGAAACGCCTACAATGAGCAGTTCTTC.

This chain joins TRBV5-1 and TRBJ2-7; 9 nucleotides agree with TRBD1. The CDR3 has 18 amino acids. J gave up 5 bases and V 0 bases, and 15 bases lay outside the gene matches. Germline values: CDR1 SGHRS, CDR2 YFSETQ. CDR3: CASSLAIRRGQGLDEQYF. CDR3 DNA: TGCGCCAGCAGCTTGGCCATTCGTCGGGGACAGGGATTGGACGAGCAGTACTTC.

J is TRBJ2-7 and V is TRBV27; no reliable D call. The V end lost 2 bases, the J end lost 2 bases, and 13 bases lay between the germline ends. This CDR3 spans 15 amino acids. Germline lookup yields CDR1 MNHEY and CDR2 SMNVEV (reference sequence). The CDR3 sequence: CASSLAGMPTYEQYF. The DNA for the CDR3 is TGTGCCAGCAGTTTAGCCGGTATGCCGACCTACGAGCAGTACTTC.

The chain combines TRBV27 with TRBJ2-2; D is uncertain. The V and J ends lost 6 bases and 5 bases respectively, with 16 bases between them. The CDR3 is 15 residues long. Per the germline V gene, CDR1 is MNHEY and CDR2 is SMNVEV (reference sequence). As DNA, the CDR3 is TGTGCCAGCAGAGGGCAGGCCCTCTTAACCGGGGAGCTGTTTTTT. Translation gives CASRGQALLTGELFF.

In its sample, this clonotype was seen a few times. The chain carries TRBV20-1 and TRBJ2-7, with TRBD2 matching 10 bases. Germline loops: CDR1 DFQATT, CDR2 SNEGSKA (reference sequence). The length of the CDR3 is 14 residues. With 0 bases clipped from V and 6 bases from J, the junction kept 5 bases outside the gene matches. CDR3 in amino acids: CSARDPLAGPEQYF. For the CDR3, the DNA is TGCAGTGCTAGAGATCCACTAGCGGGGCCCGAGCAGTACTTC.

In this sample, this clonotype turned up a few times. The V and J genes are TRBV27 and TRBJ2-7; 9 positions match TRBD1. The CDR3 is made up of 15 amino acids. Germline V gene lookup returns CDR1 MNHEY and CDR2 SMNVEV (reference sequence). V trimming: 4 bases; J trimming: 0 bases; junction bases outside the gene matches: 4. CDR3 sequence reads: CASSSTGGSSYEQYF. CDR3 in DNA: TGTGCCAGCAGTTCCACAGGGGGCAGCTCCTACGAGCAGTACTTC.

This clonotype turned up a few times. The chain uses TRBV20-1 and TRBJ1-2; D unresolved. Trimming took off 3 bases at V and 4 bases at J, with 15 bases between the two ends. Germline CDR1 DFQATT, CDR2 SNEGSKA (reference sequence). The CDR3 covers 14 residues. Here the CDR3 reads CSARDVGEGYGYTF. Here the CDR3 DNA reads TGCAGTGCTAGGGACGTGGGCGAGGGCTATGGCTACACCTTC.

This clonotype turned up a few times. The chain uses TRBV12-3 or TRBV12-4 and TRBJ2-3, with D maybe TRBD1 (6 bases). V was cut by 8 bases and J by 7 bases, with 19 bases left in between. The CDR3 length is 14 residues. CDR3 amino acids: CASQPGVLGNTQYF. The DNA of the CDR3 is TGTGCCAGCCAACCAGGGGTCTTAGGAAATACGCAGTATTTT.

CDR3 DNA: TGTGCCAGCAGCGACAGGGGGATCTATGGCTACACCTTC. Translating it yields CASSDRGIYGYTF. The rearrangement links TRBV12-3 or TRBV12-4 to TRBJ1-2, with TRBD1 matching over 9 bases. The CDR3 extends over 13 amino acids. J lost 4 bases, V lost 6 bases, and 3 bases had no gene match.

This clonotype was counted a few times. This sequence joins TRBV6-6 and TRBJ2-7; D possibly corresponds to TRBD1 (5 bases). The length of the CDR3 is 13 residues. V was cut by 7 bases and J by 8 bases, with 18 bases left in between. The germline CDR1 and CDR2 sequences are MNHNY and SVGAGI (reference sequence). In DNA, the CDR3 is TGTGCCAGCACCCTTACCGCGCAGGGCAAGCAGTACTTC. Amino acid sequence: CASTLTAQGKQYF.